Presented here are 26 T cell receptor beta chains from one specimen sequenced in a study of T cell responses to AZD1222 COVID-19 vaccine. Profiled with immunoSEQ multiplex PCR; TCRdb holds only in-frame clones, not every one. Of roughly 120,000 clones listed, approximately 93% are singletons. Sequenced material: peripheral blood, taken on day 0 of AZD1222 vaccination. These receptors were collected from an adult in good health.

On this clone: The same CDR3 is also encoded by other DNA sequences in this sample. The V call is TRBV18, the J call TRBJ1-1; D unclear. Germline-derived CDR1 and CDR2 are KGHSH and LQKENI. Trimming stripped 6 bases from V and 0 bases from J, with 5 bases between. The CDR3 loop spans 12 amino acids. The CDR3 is CASSPMNTEAFF. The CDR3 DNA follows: TGTGCCAGCTCCCCCATGAACACTGAAGCTTTCTTT.

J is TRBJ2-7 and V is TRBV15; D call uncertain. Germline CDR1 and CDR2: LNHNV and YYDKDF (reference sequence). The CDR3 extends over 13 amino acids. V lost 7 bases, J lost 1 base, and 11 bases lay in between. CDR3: CATTPTGSYEQYF. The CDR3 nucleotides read TGTGCCACCACCCCGACGGGTTCCTACGAGCAGTACTTC.

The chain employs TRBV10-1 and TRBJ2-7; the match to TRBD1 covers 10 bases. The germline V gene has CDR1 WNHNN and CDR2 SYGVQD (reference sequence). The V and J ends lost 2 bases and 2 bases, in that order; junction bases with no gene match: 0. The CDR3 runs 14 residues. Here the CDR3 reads CASSEGQGAYEQYF. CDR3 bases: TGCGCCAGCAGTGAGGGACAGGGGGCCTACGAGCAGTACTTC.

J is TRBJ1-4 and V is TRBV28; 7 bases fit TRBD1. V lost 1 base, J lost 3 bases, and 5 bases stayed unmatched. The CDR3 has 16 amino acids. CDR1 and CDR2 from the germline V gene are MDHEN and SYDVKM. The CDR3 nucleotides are TGTGCCAGCAGTTTATTGAGGGGGCTCTCTAATGAAAAACTGTTTTTT. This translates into CASSLLRGLSNEKLFF. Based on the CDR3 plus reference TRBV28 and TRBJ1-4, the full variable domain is DVKVTQSSRYLVKRTGEKVFLECVQDMDHENMFWYRQDPGLGLRLIYFSYDVKMKEKGDIPEGYSVSREKKERFSLILESASTNQTSMYLCASSLLRGLSNEKLFFGSGTQLSVL.

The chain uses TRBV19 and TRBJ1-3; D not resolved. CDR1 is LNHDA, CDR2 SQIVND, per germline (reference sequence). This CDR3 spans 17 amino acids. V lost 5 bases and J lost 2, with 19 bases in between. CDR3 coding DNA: TGTGCCAGTAGTCTTGCAAATGGGCAGAAGCCTGGAAACACCATATATTTT. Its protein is CASSLANGQKPGNTIYF. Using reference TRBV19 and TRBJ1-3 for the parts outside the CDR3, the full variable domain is DGGITQSPKYLFRKEGQNVTLSCEQNLNHDAMYWYRQDPGQGLRLIYYSQIVNDFQKGDIAEGYSVSREKKESFPLTVTSAQKNPTAFYLCASSLANGQKPGNTIYFGEGSWLTVV.

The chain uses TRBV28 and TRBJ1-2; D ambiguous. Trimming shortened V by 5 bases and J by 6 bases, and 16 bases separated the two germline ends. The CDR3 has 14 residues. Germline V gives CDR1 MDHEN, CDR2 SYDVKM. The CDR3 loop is CASSPPWAPDGYTF. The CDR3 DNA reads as TGTGCCAGCAGTCCCCCGTGGGCCCCTGATGGCTACACCTTC.

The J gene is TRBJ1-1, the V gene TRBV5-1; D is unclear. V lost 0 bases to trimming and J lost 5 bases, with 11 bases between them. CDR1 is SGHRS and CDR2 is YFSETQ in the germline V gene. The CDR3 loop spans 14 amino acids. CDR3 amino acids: CASSLGGFQTEAFF. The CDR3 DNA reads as TGCGCCAGCAGCTTGGGAGGGTTCCAAACTGAAGCTTTCTTT.

The DNA for the CDR3 is TGTGCCAGCAGCTTAGGTTTAGAGGGGGACACTGAAGCTTTCTTT. This sequence encodes CASSLGLEGDTEAFF. The chain is built from TRBV7-6 and TRBJ1-1; weak D call: TRBD1 (6 bases). The V and J ends lost 1 base and 3 bases respectively, with 12 bases between them. Germline values: CDR1 SGHVS, CDR2 FNYEAQ. The CDR3 has 15 amino acids.

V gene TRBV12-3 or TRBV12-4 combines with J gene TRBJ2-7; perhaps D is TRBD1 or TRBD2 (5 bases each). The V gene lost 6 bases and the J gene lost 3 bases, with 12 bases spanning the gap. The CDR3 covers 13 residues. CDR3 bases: TGTGCCAGCAGCCCATGGGGGAACTACGAGCAGTACTTC. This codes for CASSPWGNYEQYF.

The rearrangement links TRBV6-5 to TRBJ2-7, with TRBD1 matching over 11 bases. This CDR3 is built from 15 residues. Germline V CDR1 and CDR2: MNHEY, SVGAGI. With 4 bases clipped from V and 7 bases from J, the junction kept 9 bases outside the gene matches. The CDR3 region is CASSSGQGGTWEQYF. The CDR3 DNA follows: TGTGCCAGCAGTTCGGGACAGGGGGGAACCTGGGAGCAGTACTTC.

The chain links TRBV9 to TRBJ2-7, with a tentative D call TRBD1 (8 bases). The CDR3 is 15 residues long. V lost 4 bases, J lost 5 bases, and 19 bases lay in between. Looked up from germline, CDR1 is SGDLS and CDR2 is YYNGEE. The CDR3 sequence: CASSTGGWEGHEQYF. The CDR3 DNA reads TGTGCCAGCAGCACAGGGGGGTGGGAGGGCCACGAGCAGTACTTC.

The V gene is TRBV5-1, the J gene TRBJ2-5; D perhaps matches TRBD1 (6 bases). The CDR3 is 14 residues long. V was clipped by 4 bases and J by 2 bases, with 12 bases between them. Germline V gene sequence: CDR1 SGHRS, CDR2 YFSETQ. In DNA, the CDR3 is TGCGCCAGCAGCCCGAGGACAGCGCAAGAGACCCAGTACTTC. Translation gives CASSPRTAQETQYF.

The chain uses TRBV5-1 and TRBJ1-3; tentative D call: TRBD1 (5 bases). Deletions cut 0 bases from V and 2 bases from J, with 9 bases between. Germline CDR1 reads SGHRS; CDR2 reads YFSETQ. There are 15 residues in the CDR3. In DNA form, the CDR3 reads TGCGCCAGCAGCTTGGCCGGGACCGCTGGAAACACCATATATTTT. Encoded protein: CASSLAGTAGNTIYF.

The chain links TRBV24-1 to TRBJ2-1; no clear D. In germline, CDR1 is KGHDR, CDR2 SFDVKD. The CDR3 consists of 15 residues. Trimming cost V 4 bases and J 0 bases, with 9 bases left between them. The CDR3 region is CATSEGRRSYNEQFF. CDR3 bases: TGTGCCACCAGTGAAGGTCGTCGCTCCTACAATGAGCAGTTCTTC.

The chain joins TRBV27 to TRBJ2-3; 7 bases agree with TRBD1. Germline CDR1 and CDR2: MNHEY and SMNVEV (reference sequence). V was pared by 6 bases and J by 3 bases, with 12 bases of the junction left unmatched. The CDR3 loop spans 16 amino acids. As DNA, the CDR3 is TGTGCCAGCAGCTTGACAGGGTCGCGAGGAACAGATACGCAGTATTTT. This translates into CASSLTGSRGTDTQYF.

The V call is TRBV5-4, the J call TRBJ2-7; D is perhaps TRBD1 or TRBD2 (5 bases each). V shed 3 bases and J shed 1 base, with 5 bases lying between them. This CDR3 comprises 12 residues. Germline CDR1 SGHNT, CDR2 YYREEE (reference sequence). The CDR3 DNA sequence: TGTGCCAGCAGCTGGGGGTCCTACGAGCAGTACTTC. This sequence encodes CASSWGSYEQYF. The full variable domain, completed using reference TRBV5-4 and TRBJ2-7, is ETGVTQSPTHLIKTRGQQVTLRCSSQSGHNTVSWYQQALGQGPQFIFQYYREEENGRGNFPPRFSGLQFPNYSSELNVNALELDDSALYLCASSWGSYEQYFGPGTRLTVT.

This chain's CDR3 is CASSLIGTSSNYEQYF. The CDR3 DNA reads TGTGCCAGCAGTTTGATCGGGACTAGCAGCAACTACGAGCAGTACTTC. The chain recombines TRBV28 with TRBJ2-7; 9 bases align to TRBD2. The CDR3 consists of 16 residues. The ends lost 3 bases at V and 3 bases at J; junction bases unmatched: 9. CDR1 and CDR2 from the germline V gene are MDHEN and SYDVKM.

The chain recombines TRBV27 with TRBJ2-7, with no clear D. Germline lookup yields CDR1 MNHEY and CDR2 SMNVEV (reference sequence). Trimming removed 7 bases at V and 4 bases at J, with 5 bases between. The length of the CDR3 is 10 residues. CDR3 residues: CASTRYEQYF. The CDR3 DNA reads TGTGCCAGCACTCGATACGAGCAGTACTTC.

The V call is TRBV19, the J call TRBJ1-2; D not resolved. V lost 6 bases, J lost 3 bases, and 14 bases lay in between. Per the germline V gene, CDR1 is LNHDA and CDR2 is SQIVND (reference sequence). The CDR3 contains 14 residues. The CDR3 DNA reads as TGTGCCAGTAGAGCGGCTACTTTTTACTATGGCTACACCTTC. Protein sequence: CASRAATFYYGYTF. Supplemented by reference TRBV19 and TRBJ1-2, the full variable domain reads DGGITQSPKYLFRKEGQNVTLSCEQNLNHDAMYWYRQDPGQGLRLIYYSQIVNDFQKGDIAEGYSVSREKKESFPLTVTSAQKNPTAFYLCASRAATFYYGYTFGSGTRLTVV.

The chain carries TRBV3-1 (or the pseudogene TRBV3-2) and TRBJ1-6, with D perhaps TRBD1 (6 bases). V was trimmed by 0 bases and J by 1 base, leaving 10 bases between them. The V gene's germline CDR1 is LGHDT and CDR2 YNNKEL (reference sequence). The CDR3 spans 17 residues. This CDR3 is CASSQDRGGSYNSPLHF. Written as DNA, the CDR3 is TGTGCCAGCAGCCAAGACAGGGGTGGATCCTATAATTCACCCCTCCACTTT.

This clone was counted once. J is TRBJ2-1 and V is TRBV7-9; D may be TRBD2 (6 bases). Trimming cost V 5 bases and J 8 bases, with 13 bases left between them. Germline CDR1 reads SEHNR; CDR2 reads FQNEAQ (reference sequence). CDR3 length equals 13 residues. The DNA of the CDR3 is TGTGCCAGCAGCCCTCGGACTACCTATGAGCAGTTCTTC. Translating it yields CASSPRTTYEQFF.

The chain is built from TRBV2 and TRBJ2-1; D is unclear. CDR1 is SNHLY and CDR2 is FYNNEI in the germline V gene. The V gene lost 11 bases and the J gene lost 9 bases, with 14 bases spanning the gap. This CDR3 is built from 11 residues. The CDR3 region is CAVLGDLEQFF. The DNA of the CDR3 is TGTGCCGTACTCGGAGATCTTGAGCAGTTCTTC.

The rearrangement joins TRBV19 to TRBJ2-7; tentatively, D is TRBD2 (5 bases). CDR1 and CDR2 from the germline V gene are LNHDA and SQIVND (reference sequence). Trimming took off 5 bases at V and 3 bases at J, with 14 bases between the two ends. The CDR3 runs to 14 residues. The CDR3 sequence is CASSLSGGSYEQYF. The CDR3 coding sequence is TGTGCCAGTAGTCTTTCAGGTGGGAGCTACGAGCAGTACTTC.

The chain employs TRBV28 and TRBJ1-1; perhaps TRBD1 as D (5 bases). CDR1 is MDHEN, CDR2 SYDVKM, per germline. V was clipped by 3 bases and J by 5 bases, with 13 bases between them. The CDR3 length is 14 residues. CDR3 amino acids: CASSLGLGVTEAFF. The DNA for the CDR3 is TGTGCCAGCAGTTTGGGTTTGGGGGTTACTGAAGCTTTCTTT.

In DNA, the CDR3 is TGTGCCAGCAGTCCTCTTCTAGCGAGAGCCTACAATGAGCAGTTCTTC. The encoded protein is CASSPLLARAYNEQFF. This chain joins TRBV27 and TRBJ2-1; tentative D call: TRBD2 (6 bases). Germline V gene data show CDR1 as MNHEY and CDR2 as SMNVEV (reference sequence). The CDR3 sequence is 16 residues long. V was clipped by 5 bases and J by 2 bases, with 16 bases between them.

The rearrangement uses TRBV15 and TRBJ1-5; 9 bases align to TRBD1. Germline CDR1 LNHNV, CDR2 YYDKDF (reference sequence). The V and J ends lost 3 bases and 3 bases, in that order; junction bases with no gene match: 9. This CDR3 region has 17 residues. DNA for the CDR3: TGTGCCACCAGCAGCTACGGGACAGGGTTTTTCAATCAGCCCCAGCATTTT. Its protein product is CATSSYGTGFFNQPQHF.